This TCR beta chain stems from a study of identical twins (dated by TCRdb to the mid-2010s). The study in broad terms: To test whether fetal clonotypes persist, this study deep-sequenced TCR alpha and beta repertoires from monozygotic twins, from unrelated adults of various ages, and from cord blood. Replicate twin experiments were performed at different times using different library preparation protocols to rule out contamination. The paper as a whole reports these results and caveats: Invariant T cells such as MAIT and iNKT could partly confound zero-insertion analyses, although diverse VJ usage argued against such confounding for most clonotypes. Abundant cord blood beta clonotypes had fewer insertions, young adult naive repertoires showed a similar but weaker trend, and memory repertoires showed no such trend. Conclusions relied on cross-sectional statistical analysis, since the same donors could not be followed over many years. The excess sharing between twins in beta out-of-frame sequences was weaker because fewer shared sequences reduced the signal-to-noise ratio. Out-of-frame TCR alpha sharing in monozygotic twins was systematically underestimated by recombination models, whereas sharing between unrelated individuals was in agreement with the recombination models. Compared with coincidental sharing between unrelated individuals, out-of-frame TCR alpha sequences shared between twins had an excess of sequences with low generation probability.

The library came from 5' RACE. These reads were obtained on an Illumina HiSeq 2000. A universal primer binding site was introduced by template switching, and a unique molecular identifier was present in the final cDNA, enabling accurate counting of TCR cDNA molecules. First-strand cDNA for TCR alpha and beta chains was synthesized from specific primers in the conserved constant-segment region. To control for contamination, every cDNA library carried two barcodes: a SMART-Mk sample barcode plus Illumina barcodes. TruSeq adapter sequences and Illumina sample barcodes were added in two successive PCR steps. TCR alpha and beta cDNA libraries were sequenced on the Illumina HiSeq platform with custom primers. The authors' analysis ran thus. MiGEC was used to process raw reads and extract unique molecular identifiers, and MiXCR was used to find CDR3 positions. Recombination models were inferred per individual with the repgenHMM and IGoR tools using an EM algorithm. The analysis of shared clonotypes was done with the tcR package in R, with sharing normalized by the product of cloneset sizes. To study raw recombination free of thymic and clonal selection effects, out-of-frame nonproductive sequences were analyzed. Using fastp trimming at Q25 and MiXCR clonotype assembly, TCRdb reanalyzed the public sequencing data and kept in-frame beta chains. Rows with one shared CDR3 protein collapse into an entry with the most common genes and DNA. These V and J calls originate from TCRdb's pipeline instead of the authors' own analysis. The sample records around 490,000 distinct CDR3 sequences, 12% to 15% of which are singletons. Roughly 0.4% of the sample rests with the top ten.

About this clonotype itself: Its antigen is still unknown. The input lacks base qualities; no much larger clone sits a single base away.

CDR1 MGHRA and CDR2 YSYEKL were looked up in the germline V gene. V ends up 4 bases short and J 2 bases short, with an unmatched junction base count of 13. The CDR3 sequence holds 17 residues, the cysteine and phenylalanine included. Only the CDR3 DNA stays, 51 bases, in frame from base 1. Every donor in the study was a healthy Caucasian. The twin cohort consisted of three pairs of female monozygotic twins, all aged about 18 to 29 years. Positive isolation kits from Invitrogen were used to isolate the CD4+ and CD8+ T cell populations. These data also featured in a second study, about yellow fever vaccine responses in identical twins. According to the second study: The T cell response to vaccination in identical twins was reported by the authors to appear partly convergent and partly personalized. In the study, vaccine-responding T cell clones were precisely tracked in identical twins.

What was sequenced was CD4+ T cells sorted from blood. This TCR came from a woman under 30 in good health. Recombination connected TRBV4-1 to TRBJ2-7, and 8 junction bases match TRBD2. The DNA reads as follows: TGCGCCAGCAGCCTACGGGTAGTCGGGAGGGATCCCTACGAGCAGTACTTC. Its amino acids are CASSLRVVGRDPYEQYF.